The following is a TCR beta chain sequence with its context. Its antigen is as yet unknown. This entry is derived from a study of Graves' ophthalmopathy and Graves' hyperthyroidism. General study points: Sensitivity of about 90% and specificity of about 77% were achieved when a 13-signature model separated ophthalmopathy from stable hyperthyroidism.

CDR3 length equals 16 residues. Germline V gene data show CDR1 as SGHTA and CDR2 as FQGNSA. V gave up 5 bases and J gave up 0 bases; unmatched junction bases: 8. For repertoire sequencing, the TCR beta CDR3 regions were amplified from RNA transcripts. In the first round, RT-PCR was carried out with HTBI primers, and a multiplex PCR formed the second round. TCRdb fed the multiplex PCR reads into MiXCR, producing one record per CDR3 protein. The table shows 740,000 or so distinct CDR3 sequences, with 40% occurring only once. The sample was peripheral blood. The TCR was taken from an adult man with Graves' ophthalmopathy. V is TRBV7-2 and J is TRBJ2-7; 9 bases align to TRBD1. CDR3 nucleotides: TGTGCCAGCAGCATAACAGGGGGCCGGAGCTCCTACGAGCAGTACTTC. As protein: CASSITGGRSSYEQYF.